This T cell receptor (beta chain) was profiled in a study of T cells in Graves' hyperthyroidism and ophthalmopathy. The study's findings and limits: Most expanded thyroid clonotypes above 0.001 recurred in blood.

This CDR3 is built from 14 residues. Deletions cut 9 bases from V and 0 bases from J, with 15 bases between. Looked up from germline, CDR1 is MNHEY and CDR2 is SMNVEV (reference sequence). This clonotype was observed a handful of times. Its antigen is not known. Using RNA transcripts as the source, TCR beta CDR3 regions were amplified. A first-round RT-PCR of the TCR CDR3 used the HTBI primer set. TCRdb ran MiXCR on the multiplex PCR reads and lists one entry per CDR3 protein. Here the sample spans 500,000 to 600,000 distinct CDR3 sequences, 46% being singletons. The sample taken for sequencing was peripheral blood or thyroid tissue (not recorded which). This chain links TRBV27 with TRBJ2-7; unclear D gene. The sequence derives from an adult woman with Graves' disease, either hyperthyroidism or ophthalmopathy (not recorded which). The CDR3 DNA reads TGTGCCAGTATGACCGCGTCCAGCTCCTACGAGCAGTACTTC. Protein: CASMTASSSYEQYF.